This T cell receptor beta chain was sequenced for a study of control samples from healthy donors and cancer patients. This clone came up once. Assay used: immunoSEQ multiplex PCR; TCRdb lists only in-frame clones, some missing. The repertoire holds over 100,000 clones, with around 88% as singletons. The sequencing sample was made of blood. This clonotype originated in a woman between 50 and 59 years old in good health.

The CDR3 protein is CASSDTGSPYNEQFF. Written as DNA, the CDR3 is TGTGCCAGCAGTGATACAGGGTCTCCCTACAATGAGCAGTTCTTC. The chain has TRBV2 and TRBJ2-1; D is possibly TRBD1 (6 bases). Trimming left V 3 bases short and J 2 bases short, with 11 bases between. The CDR3 is 15 amino acids. CDR1 and CDR2 (germline): SNHLY, FYNNEI. Complete variable domain (other parts from reference TRBV2 and TRBJ2-1): EPEVTQTPSHQVTQMGQEVILRCVPISNHLYFYWYRQILGQKVEFLVSFYNNEISEKSEIFDDQFSVERPDGSNFTLKIRSTKLEDSAMYFCASSDTGSPYNEQFFGPGTRLTVL.